This T cell receptor (beta chain) was identified in a study of T-cell reconstitution after alpha-beta-depleted transplantation in children. Whole-study results and caveats: Several patients had high TCRbeta diversity at day 60; it came from surviving recipient T cells and thymic progenitors. T-cell counts and diversity at one year following transplant were attributed mainly to newly produced T cells. Several hundred expanded graft clones reportedly supplied alpha-beta T cells about two months after transplant.

Unique molecular identifiers featured in how the TCRbeta library was prepared. MiXCR, run by TCRdb on the PCR reads, gives a single entry per CDR3 protein. The table shows fewer than 700,000 distinct CDR3 sequences, with about 23% occurring only once. V was clipped by 2 bases and J by 8 bases; unmatched bases: 6. This CDR3 has 14 amino acids. Germline assignment: CDR1 MNHEY and CDR2 SVGAGI. The sample holds many counts of this clonotype. Its antigen is unknown. The chain uses TRBV6-5 and TRBJ2-1, with 7 bases matching TRBD1. Specimen: PBMCs, mostly from graft donor cells, collected 360 days after TCRalphabeta/CD19-depleted stem cell transplant. The receptor was derived from a boy younger than two who had a stem cell transplant for acute myeloid leukemia, so the T cells may come from the graft donor. The CDR3 DNA reads as TGTGCCAGCAGTTACCCGGCAGGGGGTCATGAGCAGTTCTTC. Amino acids: CASSYPAGGHEQFF.